Listed below are T cell receptor beta chains from one sample, sequenced in a study of blood T cells in healthy people across ages. TCRdb used MiXCR to reprocess the 5' RACE reads, holding one entry per CDR3 protein. The sample contains more than 1,400,000 distinct CDR3 sequences, around 42% of which appear only once. The material sequenced was blood. The receptors stem from a woman in her late teens or twenties in good health. Each CDR3 is given with its conserved first and last residue. The D gene is left open where the match is weak. Not all rows give a size; the values are once, few, many and, for expanded clones, a class.

few	NA	TRBV3-1	TRBJ2-5	TGTGCCAGCAGCCAAGATTGGGGTAACCAAGAGACCCAGTACTTC	CASSQDWGNQETQYF
NA	NA	TRBV5-1	TRBJ1-2	TGCGCCAGCAGCTTGTATCGCGGACCTAACTATGGCTACACCTTC	CASSLYRGPNYGYTF
few	NA	TRBV12-3/TRBV12-4	TRBJ2-1	TGTGCCAGCAGTTTTTTTAAGGGGCCACGCAATGAGCAGTTCTTC	CASSFFKGPRNEQFF
few	TRBD1	TRBV12-3/TRBV12-4	TRBJ2-1	TGTGCCAGCAGTTTATTAGGGACAGGGACGAATGAGCAGTTCTTC	CASSLLGTGTNEQFF
NA	NA	TRBV27	TRBJ1-1	TGTGCCAGCAGTTTCGGCCATCTTGATATGAACACTGAAGCTTTCTTT	CASSFGHLDMNTEAFF
NA	NA	TRBV7-6	TRBJ1-4	TGTGCCAGCAGCTTAGGGAGTCCCCTAACTAATGAAAAACTGTTTTTT	CASSLGSPLTNEKLFF
NA	NA	TRBV20-1	TRBJ2-7	TGCAGTGCTAGAGGCCTAGCGATAAGCTCCTACGAGCAGTACTTC	CSARGLAISSYEQYF
NA	TRBD2	TRBV4-2	TRBJ2-1	TGTGCCAGCAGCCAAGTTCAGTCCAGCGGGGGGGGGAGCTCCTACAATGAGCAGTTCTTC	CASSQVQSSGGGSSYNEQFF
NA	TRBD2	TRBV30	TRBJ2-5	TGTGCCTGGAGTGATGGAGCGGGAGCGGAGACCCAGTACTTC	CAWSDGAGAETQYF
few	NA	TRBV6-5	TRBJ1-2	TGTGCCAGCAGTCCCCCCTGGGGCCGAGACTATGGCTACACCTTC	CASSPPWGRDYGYTF
NA	TRBD1	TRBV20-1	TRBJ2-7	TGCAGTGCTAGAGGTCTGGGACAGGGAGACTACGAGCAGTACTTC	CSARGLGQGDYEQYF
NA	TRBD1	TRBV7-9	TRBJ1-5	TGTGCCAGCAGCCAGACAGGGACAAGCAATCAGCCCCAGCATTTT	CASSQTGTSNQPQHF
NA	TRBD1	TRBV5-1	TRBJ2-7	TGCGCCAGCAGCCCGGACGGACAGGGAGTCCTGGAACAGTACTTC	CASSPDGQGVLEQYF
few	TRBD1	TRBV5-1	TRBJ1-1	TGCGCCAGCAGCCCTGAACCGGGACAGGGGGCGATAGCTTTCTTT	CASSPEPGQGAIAFF
NA	NA	TRBV20-1	TRBJ2-1	TGCAGTGCTAGGATACGAAAAACCTACAATGAGCAGTTCTTC	CSARIRKTYNEQFF
few	NA	TRBV5-1	TRBJ1-4	TGCGCCAGCAGCTTTCTGGGGGAAGGTGAAAAACTGTTTTTT	CASSFLGEGEKLFF
NA	NA	TRBV5-1	TRBJ2-1	TGCGCCAGCAGCTCCCTCAGCGGCGCCTACAATGAGCAGTTCTTC	CASSSLSGAYNEQFF
few	TRBD1	TRBV10-3	TRBJ1-5	TGTGCCATCAGCGGACAGGGGGTGGGGGGCAATCAGCCCCAGCATTTT	CAISGQGVGGNQPQHF
many	NA	TRBV10-3	TRBJ2-5	TGTGCCAGTTCTAGTCTCCCCGCACCAGAGACCCAGTACTTC	CASSSLPAPETQYF
NA	NA	TRBV18	TRBJ2-3	TGTGCCAGCTCACCGACACGGGGCAGCACAGATACGCAGTATTTT	CASSPTRGSTDTQYF
NA	TRBD1	TRBV4-1	TRBJ1-2	TGCGCCAGCAGCCAAGATTCCGGGACAGGGCCCTATGGCTACACCTTC	CASSQDSGTGPYGYTF
NA	NA	TRBV7-9	TRBJ2-1	TGTGCCAGCAGCACATCAATCCTCGGGGCGTCCTACAATGAGCAGTTCTTC	CASSTSILGASYNEQFF
few	NA	TRBV9	TRBJ1-2	TGTGCCAGCAGCCCCCAAACAGAGTACTATGGCTACACCTTC	CASSPQTEYYGYTF
NA	NA	TRBV6-2/TRBV6-3	TRBJ2-3	TGTGCCAGTAGTTCCGGGGGGCCTACAAGGGGTGATACGCAGTATTTT	CASSSGGPTRGDTQYF
few	NA	TRBV7-9	TRBJ2-7	TGTGCCAGCAGCTTAGTTCCCCTATCTCAGACCTACGAGCAGTACTTC	CASSLVPLSQTYEQYF
NA	NA	TRBV30	TRBJ1-1	TGTGCCTGGCGGACCGGGACCTCGAACACTGAAGCTTTCTTT	CAWRTGTSNTEAFF
few	TRBD1	TRBV2	TRBJ2-5	TGTGCCAGCACGGGACAGGTTGAAGAGACCCAGTACTTC	CASTGQVEETQYF
few	NA	TRBV27	TRBJ1-5	TGTGCCAGCAGGGTCGCGGCTTATAGCAATCAGCCCCAGCATTTT	CASRVAAYSNQPQHF
NA	NA	TRBV29-1	TRBJ1-1	TGCAGCGTTGAAGAGGACCTGGTAAATACTGAAGCTTTCTTT	CSVEEDLVNTEAFF
NA	TRBD2	TRBV6-1	TRBJ2-5	TGTGCCAGCAGTGAAGAAGGGACTAGCGGGAGTTGGGAGACCCAGTACTTC	CASSEEGTSGSWETQYF
NA	NA	TRBV24-1	TRBJ1-5	TGTGCCACCAGTGATTTGCGGCAGGGCCTAAATCAGCCCCAGCATTTT	CATSDLRQGLNQPQHF
NA	TRBD1	TRBV20-1	TRBJ2-3	TGCAGTGCTAGAGATAGGACAGGGGCCACAGATACGCAGTATTTT	CSARDRTGATDTQYF
NA	NA	TRBV5-1	TRBJ2-3	TGCGCCGGACGGACAACTAGCACAGATACGCAGTATTTT	CAGRTTSTDTQYF
few	NA	TRBV9	TRBJ2-5	TGTGCCAGCAGCGGAAAAAGGGGCAAGTACCAAGAGACCCAGTACTTC	CASSGKRGKYQETQYF
NA	NA	TRBV7-9	TRBJ2-7	TGTGCCAGCAGCCGCCCTATTAGCGACGAGCAGTACTTC	CASSRPISDEQYF
NA	NA	TRBV9	TRBJ2-2	TGTGCCAGCAGCGTAGAATTGGACAGCTACACCGGGGAGCTGTTTTTT	CASSVELDSYTGELFF
NA	TRBD2	TRBV10-3	TRBJ2-7	TGTGCCATCAGGAGAATGAGCGGGGGCTCCTACGAGCAGTACTTC	CAIRRMSGGSYEQYF
NA	TRBD1	TRBV29-1	TRBJ1-1	TGCAGCGTGGGGACAGGAGCGAACACTGAAGCTTTCTTT	CSVGTGANTEAFF
few	NA	TRBV4-1	TRBJ1-6	TGCGCCAGCAGCCCTTCCTTCGGCGGGACCAATTCACCCCTCCACTTT	CASSPSFGGTNSPLHF
NA	NA	TRBV5-1	TRBJ1-1	TGCGCCAGCAGCCGGGTCGACACTGAAGCTTTCTTT	CASSRVDTEAFF
NA	TRBD1	TRBV18	TRBJ2-7	TGTGCCAGCTCACCAGCTACCCCTCGACAGGGGAGACACGAGCAGTACTTC	CASSPATPRQGRHEQYF
few	NA	TRBV4-2	TRBJ2-4	TGTGCCAGCTCTCGTTTAGCCGGAAACATTCAGTACTTC	CASSRLAGNIQYF
NA	TRBD1	TRBV25-1	TRBJ1-2	TGTGCCAGCAGTGAATATGGGGGACAGGGGAACTATGGCTACACCTTC	CASSEYGGQGNYGYTF
NA	TRBD2	TRBV3-1	TRBJ2-2	TGTGCCAGCAGCCAAGTGCGCAGCGGGAGTGGGACCGGGGAGCTGTTTTTT	CASSQVRSGSGTGELFF
few	NA	TRBV20-1	TRBJ2-1	TGCAGTGCTAGAACGCTGGAAGAATCGCACTACAATGAGCAGTTCTTC	CSARTLEESHYNEQFF
many	TRBD1	TRBV4-1	TRBJ2-5	TGCGCCAGCAGCCCGGACAGGTACCAAGAGACCCAGTACTTC	CASSPDRYQETQYF
NA	TRBD1	TRBV6-1	TRBJ1-2	TGTGCCAGCAGAAAGGGGGCATCCTATGGCTACACCTTC	CASRKGASYGYTF
NA	NA	TRBV7-2	TRBJ2-7	TGTGCCATCTCCGGGCCTCGTTCCTACGAGCAGTACTTC	CAISGPRSYEQYF
few	TRBD2	TRBV3-1	TRBJ2-1	TGTGCCAGCAGCCGGCTAGCGGGTGATGAGCAGTTCTTC	CASSRLAGDEQFF
NA	TRBD2	TRBV10-3	TRBJ2-5	TGTGCCATCAGTGGGGCTAGCGGGAGTGCGGCGTCCTACAATGAGCAGTACTTC	CAISGASGSAASYNEQYF
NA	NA	TRBV4-2	TRBJ2-2	TGTGCCAGCAGCCAAGAGGCAGTGGCGGGGACATTTTTCGCGGGGGAGCTGTTTTTT	CASSQEAVAGTFFAGELFF